This entry concerns a single T cell receptor (beta chain). Antigen: not known. This specimen comes from a study of T cells in Graves' hyperthyroidism and ophthalmopathy. The source material, RNA transcripts, was used to amplify TCR beta CDR3 regions. First-round RT-PCR of the TCR CDR3 relied on the HTBI primer set. TCRdb reprocessed the multiplex PCR reads via MiXCR and lists one record per CDR3 protein. The sample carries almost 500,000 distinct CDR3 sequences, approximately 23% recorded once. The study's findings and limits: A 13 V-J signature model discriminated ophthalmopathy versus stable hyperthyroidism.

Criteria for exclusion of patients were uncontrolled infection, other autoimmune disease, pregnancy or lactation. Used for diagnoses were clinical symptoms, serum thyroxine and TRAb, thyroid ultrasound and orbital computed tomography. The CDR3 totals 16 residues. V was shortened by 2 bases and J by 0 bases, with 13 bases between the two germline ends. Germline CDR1 reads LGHDT; CDR2 reads YNNKEL (reference sequence). The sample taken for sequencing was blood. The chain is built from TRBV3-1 and TRBJ2-5, with D perhaps given as TRBD1 or TRBD2 (6 bases each). The receptor was derived from a woman between 70 and 85 years old with Graves' ophthalmopathy. The CDR3 DNA reads TGTGCCAGCAGCCAATATACAGGGACTTACCAAGAGACCCAGTACTTC. Its protein is CASSQYTGTYQETQYF.